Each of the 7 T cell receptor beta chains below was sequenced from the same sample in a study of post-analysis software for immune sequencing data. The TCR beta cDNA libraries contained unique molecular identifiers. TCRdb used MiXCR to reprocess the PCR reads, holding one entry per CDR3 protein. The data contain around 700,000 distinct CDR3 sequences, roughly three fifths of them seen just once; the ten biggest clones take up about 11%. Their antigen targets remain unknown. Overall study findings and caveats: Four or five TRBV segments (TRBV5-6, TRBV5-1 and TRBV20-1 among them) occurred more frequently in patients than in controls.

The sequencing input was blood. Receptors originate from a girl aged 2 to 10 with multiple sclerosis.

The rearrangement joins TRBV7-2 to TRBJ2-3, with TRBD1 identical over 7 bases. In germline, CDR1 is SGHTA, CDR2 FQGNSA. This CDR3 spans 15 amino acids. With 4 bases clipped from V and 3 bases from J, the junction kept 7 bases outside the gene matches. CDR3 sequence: CASSSRQGSTDTQYF. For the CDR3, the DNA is TGTGCCAGCAGCTCGCGACAGGGTTCAACAGATACGCAGTATTTT.

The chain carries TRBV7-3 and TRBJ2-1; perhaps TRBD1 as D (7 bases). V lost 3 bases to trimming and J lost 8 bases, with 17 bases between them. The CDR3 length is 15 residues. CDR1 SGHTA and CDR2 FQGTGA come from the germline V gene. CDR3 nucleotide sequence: TGTGCCAGCAGCTTCGACAGGGAGGTGGTGGATGAGCAGTTCTTC. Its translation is CASSFDREVVDEQFF. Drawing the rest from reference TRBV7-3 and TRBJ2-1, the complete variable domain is GAGVSQTPSNKVTEKGKYVELRCDPISGHTALYWYRQSLGQGPEFLIYFQGTGAADDSGLPNDRFFAVRPEGSVSTLKIQRTERGDSAVYLCASSFDREVVDEQFFGPGTRLTVL.

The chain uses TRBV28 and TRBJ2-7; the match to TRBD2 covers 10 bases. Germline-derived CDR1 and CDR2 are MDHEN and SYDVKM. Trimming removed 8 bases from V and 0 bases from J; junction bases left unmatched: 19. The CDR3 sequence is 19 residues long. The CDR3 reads CASQSGRLAGVRSSYEQYF. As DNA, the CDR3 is TGTGCCAGCCAAAGTGGTAGGCTAGCGGGGGTCAGGAGCTCCTACGAGCAGTACTTC.

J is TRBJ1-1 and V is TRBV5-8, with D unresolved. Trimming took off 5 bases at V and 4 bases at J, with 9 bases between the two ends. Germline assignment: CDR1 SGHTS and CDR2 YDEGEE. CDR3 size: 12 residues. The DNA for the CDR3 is TGTGCCAGCAGTCGTCTCGGCACTGAAGCTTTCTTT. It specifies CASSRLGTEAFF.

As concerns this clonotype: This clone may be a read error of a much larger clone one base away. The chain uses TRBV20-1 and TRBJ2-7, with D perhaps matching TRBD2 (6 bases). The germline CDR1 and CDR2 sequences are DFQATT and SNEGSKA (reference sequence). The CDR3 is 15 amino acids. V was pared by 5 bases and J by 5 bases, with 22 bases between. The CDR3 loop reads CSASPGKWEAHEQYF. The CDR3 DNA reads TGCAGTGCTTCCCCAGGGAAGTGGGAGGCCCACGAGCAGTACTTC.

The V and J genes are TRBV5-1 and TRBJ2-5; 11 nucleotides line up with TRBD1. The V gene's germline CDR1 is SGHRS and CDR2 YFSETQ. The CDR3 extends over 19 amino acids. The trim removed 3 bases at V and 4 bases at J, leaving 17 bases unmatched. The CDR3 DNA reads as TGCGCCAGCAGCTCCGGAATCGCCGGGACAGGGGGAGGAGGAGAGACCCAGTACTTC. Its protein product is CASSSGIAGTGGGGETQYF.

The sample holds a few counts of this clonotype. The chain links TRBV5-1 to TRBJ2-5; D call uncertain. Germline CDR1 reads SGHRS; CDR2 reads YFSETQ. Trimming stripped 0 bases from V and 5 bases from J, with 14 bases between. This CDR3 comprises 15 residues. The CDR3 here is CASSLGIGERETQYF. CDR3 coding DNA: TGCGCCAGCAGCTTGGGTATAGGAGAGAGGGAGACCCAGTACTTC.